This TCR beta chain was sequenced for a study of shared clonotypes between healthy human individuals. Some clones are missing from TCRdb's copy, which holds only in-frame ones; the method was immunoSEQ multiplex PCR. Among about 1,800,000 clones listed, about 95% were seen once. The CDR3 runs to 12 residues. The V end was cut by 4 bases, the J end by 5 bases, with 7 bases between. Germline V gene sequence: CDR1 MNHNS, CDR2 SASEGT. Naive CD8 isolation took CD45RO-negative cells positively selected for CCR7 and excluded terminally differentiated effector memory CD45RA+ cells. The sequencing input was naive CD8+ T cells sorted from blood. The clonotype was recovered from a man aged 18 to 30 in good health. This rearrangement joins TRBV6-1 to TRBJ2-3; no clear D. CDR3 nucleotide sequence: TGTGCCAGCAGTGTCTTTCAAGATACGCAGTATTTT. This sequence encodes CASSVFQDTQYF.